This entry lists 8 T cell receptor beta chains sequenced from one sample in a study of OX40 agonist ivuxolimab in advanced cancers. Here immunoSEQ multiplex PCR was the method, and the copy in TCRdb shows in-frame clones only, minus some. This table has tens of thousands of clones, roughly nine tenths appearing once. Sequences were derived from CD4+ or CD8+ T cells sorted from blood, sampled in a trial of the OX40 agonist ivuxolimab. The receptors were gathered from an adult with an advanced solid tumor such as melanoma, head and neck, liver or kidney cancer.

The genes are TRBV5-1 and TRBJ2-1; 8 positions match TRBD2. Germline V gives CDR1 SGHRS, CDR2 YFSETQ. The V gene end was trimmed by 4 bases and the J gene end by 1 base; junction bases not matched to a gene: 7. The CDR3 covers 16 residues. This chain's CDR3 is CASSNPSGLSYNEQFF. The CDR3 DNA sequence: TGCGCCAGCAGCAACCCTAGCGGGTTATCCTACAATGAGCAGTTCTTC. The full variable domain, in which reference TRBV5-1 and TRBJ2-1 provide the parts outside the CDR3, is KAGVTQTPRYLIKTRGQQVTLSCSPISGHRSVSWYQQTPGQGLQFLFEYFSETQRNKGNFPGRFSGRQFSNSRSEMNVSTLELGDSALYLCASSNPSGLSYNEQFFGPGTRLTVL.

J is TRBJ1-2 and V is TRBV15, with 7 nucleotides matching TRBD1. The CDR3 has 15 residues. CDR1 is LNHNV, CDR2 YYDKDF, per germline (reference sequence). V was pared by 4 bases and J by 7 bases, with 12 bases of the junction left unmatched. CDR3 sequence reads: CATSIGTVTIGGYTF. In nucleotides, the CDR3 is TGTGCCACCAGCATCGGGACAGTTACTATTGGTGGCTACACCTTC.

The chain carries TRBV10-3 and TRBJ2-7; 8 bases are a match to TRBD1. The CDR3 sequence is 13 residues long. The trim removed 6 bases at V and 5 bases at J, leaving 6 bases unmatched. The V gene's germline CDR1 is ENHRY and CDR2 SYGVKD. The CDR3 DNA is TGTGCCATCAGCGACAGGGGTGGAGACGAGCAGTACTTC. This codes for CAISDRGGDEQYF.

The rearrangement links TRBV7-6 to TRBJ2-7; 8 bases match TRBD1. Germline V CDR1 and CDR2: SGHVS, FNYEAQ. CDR3 length equals 17 residues. V gave up 5 bases and J gave up 1 base; unmatched junction bases: 13. The CDR3 region has the DNA TGTGCCAGCAGCCCCGGACAGGGCGGGCACTCATCCTACGAGCAGTACTTC. Its protein is CASSPGQGGHSSYEQYF. The full variable domain, in which reference TRBV7-6 and TRBJ2-7 provide the parts outside the CDR3, is GAGVSQSPRYKVTKRGQDVALRCDPISGHVSLYWYRQALGQGPEFLTYFNYEAQQDKSGLPNDRFSAERPEGSISTLTIQRTEQRDSAMYRCASSPGQGGHSSYEQYFGPGTRLTVT.

The count of this clone is one. The chain carries TRBV5-6 and TRBJ2-1, with unresolved D. This CDR3 contains 15 residues. Trimming removed 1 base from V and 0 bases from J, with 8 bases in between. The germline V gene has CDR1 SGHDT and CDR2 YYEEEE. CDR3 protein: CASSLFASSYNEQFF. Here the CDR3 DNA reads TGTGCCAGCAGCTTGTTCGCCAGCTCCTACAATGAGCAGTTCTTC.

The chain employs TRBV5-4 and TRBJ2-1; TRBD2 matches 10 bases. Germline V gene data show CDR1 as SGHNT and CDR2 as YYREEE (reference sequence). The CDR3 length is 16 residues. V lost 4 bases and J lost 0; bases outside the gene matches: 4. The CDR3 nucleotides read TGTGCCAGCAGCCCCCCTAGCGGGAGCTCCTACAATGAGCAGTTCTTC. It encodes CASSPPSGSSYNEQFF. The whole variable domain, remainder taken from reference TRBV5-4 and TRBJ2-1, is ETGVTQSPTHLIKTRGQQVTLRCSSQSGHNTVSWYQQALGQGPQFIFQYYREEENGRGNFPPRFSGLQFPNYSSELNVNALELDDSALYLCASSPPSGSSYNEQFFGPGTRLTVL.

A single count supports this clone. V usage is TRBV19 and J usage is TRBJ1-2; no firm D call. The germline V gene has CDR1 LNHDA and CDR2 SQIVND (reference sequence). V was cut by 4 bases and J by 0 bases, with 6 bases left in between. This CDR3 has 13 amino acids. This CDR3 is CASSKSSNYGYTF. The CDR3 region has the DNA TGTGCCAGTAGTAAGAGCTCTAACTATGGCTACACCTTC.

The chain recombines TRBV6-5 with TRBJ2-5; 7 bases agree with TRBD2. The J call could be wrong; TRBJ2-7 is a better fit for the DNA end. Germline V gives CDR1 MNHEY, CDR2 SVGAGI. The CDR3 contains 15 residues. In nucleotides, the CDR3 is TGTGCCAGCAGGACCCTGCGCGGGAGACGGTACGAGCAGTACTTC. This translates into CASRTLRGRRYEQYF.